This T cell receptor beta chain derives from a study of follicular helper T cells after annual influenza vaccination. Turning to the study itself: Sampling occurred days 0, 7 and 28 after each influenza vaccination. Study results and limitations: Most later recoveries of Day 7 ICOS+CD38+ clones were ICOS-CD38- cTfh. Plasmablast frequency change correlated with clonality change in ICOS+CD38+ cTfh.

Sorted blood CD4 subsets were sequenced before and after adults received seasonal inactivated influenza vaccine. Profiling relied on immunoSEQ multiplex PCR, and the TCRdb table lists in-frame clones only, not all of them. The sample carries some 11,000 clones, roughly 80% recorded once. Judged by abundance, this clone is medium-sized (0.01 to 0.1%). Its antigen remains unknown. After removal of 4 bases from V and 10 bases from J, the junction contained 10 bases not matched to a gene. The CDR3 sequence is 14 residues long. Germline V lookup: CDR1 MNHNS, CDR2 SASEGT. This chain uses TRBV6-1 with TRBJ2-7; TRBD1 aligns across 10 bases. The TCR was taken from an adult who received the influenza vaccine. Material: CXCR5- memory CD4+ T cells sorted from blood, obtained 6 weeks after influenza vaccination. The CDR3 protein is CASSGPGQGKSQYF. CDR3 in DNA: TGTGCCAGCAGTGGGCCGGGACAGGGGAAGTCTCAGTACTTC.